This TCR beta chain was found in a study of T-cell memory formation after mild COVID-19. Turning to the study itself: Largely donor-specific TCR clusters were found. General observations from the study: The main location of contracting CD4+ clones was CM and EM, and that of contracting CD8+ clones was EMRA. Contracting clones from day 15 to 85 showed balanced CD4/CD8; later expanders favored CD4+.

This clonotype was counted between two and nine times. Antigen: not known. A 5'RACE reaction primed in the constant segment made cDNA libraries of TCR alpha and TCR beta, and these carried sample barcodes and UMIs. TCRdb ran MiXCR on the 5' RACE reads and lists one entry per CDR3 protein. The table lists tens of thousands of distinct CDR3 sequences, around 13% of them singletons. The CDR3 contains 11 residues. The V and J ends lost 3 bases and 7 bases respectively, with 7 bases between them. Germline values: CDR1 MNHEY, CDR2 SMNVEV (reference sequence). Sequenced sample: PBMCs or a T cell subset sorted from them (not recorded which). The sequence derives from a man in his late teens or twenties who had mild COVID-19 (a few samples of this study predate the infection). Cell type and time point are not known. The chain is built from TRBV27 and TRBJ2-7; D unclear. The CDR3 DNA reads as TGTGCCAGCAGTTTCGACCGTGAGCAGTACTTC. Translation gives CASSFDREQYF.